This T cell receptor beta chain was profiled in a study of T cell repertoires in cytomegalovirus infection. This clonotype has just a few counts. Antigen: not known. TCRdb redid the calling of the reads with MiXCR, one entry per CDR3 protein. This table holds some 940,000 distinct CDR3 sequences, roughly 30% found once. The TCR sequence derives from a human donor in good health (CMV status not recorded). Some clones in this sample may be carry-over from other donors' samples. Sequencing was performed on cultured CD8+ T cells from PBMCs, taken from culture after CMV antigen stimulation.

The CDR3 protein is CATSDFTGGEQYF. In DNA form, the CDR3 reads TGTGCCACCAGTGATTTTACGGGAGGCGAGCAGTACTTC. The chain carries TRBV24-1 and TRBJ2-7; 7 bases align to TRBD2. V gave up 1 base and J gave up 6 bases; unmatched junction bases: 2. The CDR3 has 13 amino acids. Germline V CDR1 and CDR2: KGHDR, SFDVKD.